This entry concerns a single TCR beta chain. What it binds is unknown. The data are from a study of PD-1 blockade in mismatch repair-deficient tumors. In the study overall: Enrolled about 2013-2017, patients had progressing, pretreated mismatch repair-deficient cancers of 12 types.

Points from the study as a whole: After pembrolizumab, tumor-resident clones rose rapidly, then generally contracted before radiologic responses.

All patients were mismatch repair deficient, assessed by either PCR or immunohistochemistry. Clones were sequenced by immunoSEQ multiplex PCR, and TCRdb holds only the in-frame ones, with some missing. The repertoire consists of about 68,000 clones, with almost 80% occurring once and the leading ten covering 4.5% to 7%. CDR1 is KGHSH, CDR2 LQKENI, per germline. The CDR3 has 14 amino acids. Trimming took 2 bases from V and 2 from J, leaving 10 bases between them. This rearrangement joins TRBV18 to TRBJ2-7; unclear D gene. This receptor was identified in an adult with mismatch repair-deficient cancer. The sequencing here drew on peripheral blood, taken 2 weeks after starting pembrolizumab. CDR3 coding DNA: TGTGCCAGCTCACCAGGGCTTTTCACCTACGAGCAGTACTTC. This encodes CASSPGLFTYEQYF.